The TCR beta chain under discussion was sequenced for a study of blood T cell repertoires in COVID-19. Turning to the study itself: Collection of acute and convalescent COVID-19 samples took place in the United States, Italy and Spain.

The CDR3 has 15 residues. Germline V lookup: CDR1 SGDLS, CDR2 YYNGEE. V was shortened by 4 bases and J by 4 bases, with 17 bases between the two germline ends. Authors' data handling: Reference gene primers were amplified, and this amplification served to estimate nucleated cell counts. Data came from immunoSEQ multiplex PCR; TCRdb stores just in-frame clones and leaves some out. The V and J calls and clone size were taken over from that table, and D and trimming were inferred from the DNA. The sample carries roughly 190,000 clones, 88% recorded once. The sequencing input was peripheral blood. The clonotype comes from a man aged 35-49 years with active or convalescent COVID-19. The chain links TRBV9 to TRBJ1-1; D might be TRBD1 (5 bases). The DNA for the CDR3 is TGTGCCAGCAGCTTCGGGTGGGGGGGATTCACTGAAGCTTTCTTT. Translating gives CASSFGWGGFTEAFF.